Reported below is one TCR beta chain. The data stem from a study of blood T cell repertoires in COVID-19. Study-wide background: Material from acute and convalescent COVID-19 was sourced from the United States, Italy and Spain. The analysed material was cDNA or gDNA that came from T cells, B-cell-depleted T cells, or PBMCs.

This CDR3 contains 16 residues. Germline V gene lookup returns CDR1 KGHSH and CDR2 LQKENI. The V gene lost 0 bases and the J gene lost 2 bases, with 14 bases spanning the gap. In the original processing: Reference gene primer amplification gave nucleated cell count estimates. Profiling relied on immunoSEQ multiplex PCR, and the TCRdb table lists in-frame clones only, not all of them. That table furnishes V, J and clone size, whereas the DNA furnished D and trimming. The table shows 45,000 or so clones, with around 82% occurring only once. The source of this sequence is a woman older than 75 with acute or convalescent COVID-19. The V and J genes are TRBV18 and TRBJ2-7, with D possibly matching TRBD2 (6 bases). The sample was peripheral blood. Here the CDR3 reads CASSPPLREGTYEQYF. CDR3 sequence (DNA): TGTGCCAGCTCACCACCTCTGCGGGAAGGAACCTACGAGCAGTACTTC.